The present T cell receptor (beta chain) was sequenced within a study of T cells in Graves' hyperthyroidism and ophthalmopathy. This clonotype has only a few counts. Its specificity is unknown. Study-wide results and caveats: Separation of ophthalmopathy from stable hyperthyroidism was achieved by a 13 V-J model.

Ophthalmopathy cases met thresholds of Clinical Activity Score at least 3, NOSPECS grade at least 4 and duration under 3 months. TCR beta CDR3 region amplification was performed from RNA transcripts. The HTBI set primed first-round TCR CDR3 RT-PCR. A single record per CDR3 protein comes from TCRdb applying MiXCR to the multiplex PCR reads. The profile shows nearly 250,000 distinct CDR3 sequences, around 15% of them singletons. The TCR originated in a woman under 30 with Graves' ophthalmopathy. The sample taken for sequencing was blood.

In DNA form, the CDR3 reads TGTGCCAGCAGCTTGGCCAATGGAGGGCCAGATACGCAGTATTTT. Encoded protein: CASSLANGGPDTQYF. The chain combines TRBV5-6 with TRBJ2-3; D might be TRBD2 (6 bases). The germline CDR1 and CDR2 sequences are SGHDT and YYEEEE. There are 15 residues in the CDR3. V shed 0 bases and J shed 4 bases, with 12 bases lying between them.